These 25 T cell receptor beta chains were sequenced from one sample in a study of identical twins. TCRdb recomputed calls from the 5' RACE reads with MiXCR, one row per CDR3 protein. This table holds a few hundred thousand distinct CDR3 sequences, 7.5% to 9.5% found once. The sample was also reused in another study, on yellow fever vaccine responses in identical twins.

The sample comprised CD8+ T cells sorted from blood. These receptors came from a young woman in good health.

V gene TRBV12-3 or TRBV12-4 combines with J gene TRBJ2-1, with a tentative D call TRBD1 (6 bases). The CDR3 contains 13 residues. Deletions cut 5 bases from V and 7 bases from J, with 12 bases between. The CDR3 region has the DNA TGTGCCAGCAGTCCTGGACAGTCGAATGAGCAGTTCTTC. Amino acids: CASSPGQSNEQFF.

Ten or more counts support this clonotype. The V and J genes are TRBV4-1 and TRBJ2-1; 9 bases align to TRBD1. Germline loops: CDR1 MGHRA, CDR2 YSYEKL. CDR3 size: 16 residues. V shed 4 bases and J 8 bases; nucleotides not matched to a gene: 12. The CDR3 protein is CASSPILDRGYDEQFF. The CDR3 nucleotides are TGCGCCAGCAGCCCGATTCTTGACAGGGGGTACGATGAGCAGTTCTTC.

In this sample, this clonotype turned up a few times. This chain links TRBV6-2 or TRBV6-3 with TRBJ2-7; TRBD1 matches at 9 bases. This CDR3 has 15 amino acids. Germline V CDR1 and CDR2: MNHEY, SVGEGT. The J segment lost 6 bases and the V segment lost 0 bases, leaving 6 bases of the junction unmatched. This chain's CDR3 is CASSYSGTGFTEQYF. CDR3 in DNA: TGTGCCAGCAGTTACTCCGGGACAGGGTTTACCGAGCAGTACTTC.

There are many counts of this clonotype. The chain couples TRBV4-1 to TRBJ2-7; possible D gene TRBD2, 6 bases. This CDR3 has 11 residues. The germline gives CDR1 MGHRA, CDR2 YSYEKL. V lost 3 bases and J 13 bases, leaving 13 bases between the germline ends. For the CDR3, the DNA is TGCGCCAGCAGCCACACTGCGGGATTTTACTTC. It codes for CASSHTAGFYF.

This clonotype was detected a few times. The chain joins TRBV4-2 to TRBJ2-1; tentatively, D is TRBD1 (6 bases). Trimming removed 0 bases from V and 11 bases from J, with 11 bases in between. This CDR3 has 13 residues. Germline lookup yields CDR1 LGHNA and CDR2 YNFKEQ. The CDR3 reads CASSQDLTGQQFF. CDR3 DNA sequence: TGTGCCAGCAGCCAAGATTTGACAGGCCAGCAGTTCTTC.

This sequence joins TRBV4-2 and TRBJ2-5, with D possibly TRBD2 on 6 matching bases. Trimming took off 0 bases at V and 5 bases at J, with 13 bases between the two ends. Per the germline V gene, CDR1 is LGHNA and CDR2 is YNFKEQ. The CDR3 has 15 residues. CDR3 in amino acids: CASSQEGGVGETQYF. The DNA for the CDR3 is TGTGCCAGCAGCCAAGAGGGCGGGGTGGGTGAGACCCAGTACTTC.

A few counts support this clonotype. V and J are TRBV4-1 and TRBJ2-2, with TRBD2 matching over 7 bases. Germline V gene lookup returns CDR1 MGHRA and CDR2 YSYEKL. The CDR3 covers 15 residues. V trimming: 3 bases; J trimming: 4 bases; junction bases outside the gene matches: 5. The CDR3 is CASSQAGGSTGELFF. In DNA form, the CDR3 reads TGCGCCAGCAGCCAGGCCGGGGGGTCCACCGGGGAGCTGTTTTTT.

This clonotype was counted a few times. The rearrangement links TRBV7-8 to TRBJ2-7; TRBD2 matches 8 bases. The CDR3 covers 16 residues. V trimming: 0 bases; J trimming: 5 bases; junction bases outside the gene matches: 9. From germline, CDR1 is SGHVS and CDR2 FQNEAQ. The CDR3 sequence is CASSLAGAGAYNEQYF. The CDR3, as DNA: TGTGCCAGCAGCTTAGCGGGAGCGGGAGCGTACAACGAGCAGTACTTC.

This clonotype has just a few counts. The chain combines TRBV4-2 with TRBJ2-1; 8 bases fit TRBD1. After removal of 3 bases from V and 3 bases from J, the junction contained 13 bases not matched to a gene. CDR1 is LGHNA, CDR2 YNFKEQ, per germline. The CDR3 covers 18 residues. The chain's CDR3 is CASSHLHRTRGLYNEQFF. CDR3 nucleotide sequence: TGTGCCAGCAGCCACCTACATAGAACCAGGGGGCTCTACAATGAGCAGTTCTTC.

This clonotype was seen many times. The chain has TRBV29-1 and TRBJ2-7; 10 nucleotides line up with TRBD2. The V and J ends lost 4 bases and 3 bases, in that order; junction bases with no gene match: 0. This CDR3 is 12 amino acids long. Germline CDR1 SQVTM, CDR2 ANQGSEA. CDR3 residues: CSVASGSYEQYF. The CDR3 DNA follows: TGCAGCGTTGCTAGCGGGAGCTACGAGCAGTACTTC.

There are many counts of this clonotype. The V and J genes are TRBV7-9 and TRBJ2-3; TRBD1 matches at 7 bases. Germline CDR1 is SEHNR and CDR2 is FQNEAQ (reference sequence). The J segment lost 0 bases and the V segment lost 8 bases, leaving 8 bases of the junction unmatched. The CDR3 spans 15 residues. CDR3 DNA sequence: TGTGCCAGCCCGACCGGGACAGATAGCACAGATACGCAGTATTTT. Translation: CASPTGTDSTDTQYF.

Ten or more counts support this clonotype. This chain connects TRBV25-1 to TRBJ2-3; 7 bases map to TRBD2. With V trimmed by 8 bases and J by 0 bases, 5 bases remained unmatched. This CDR3 is built from 14 residues. Germline lookup yields CDR1 MGHDK and CDR2 SYGVNS. CDR3 amino acids: CASQRGSSTDTQYF. CDR3 nucleotide sequence: TGTGCCAGCCAGCGGGGTTCTAGCACAGATACGCAGTATTTT.

V and J are TRBV3-1 and TRBJ2-1, with 9 positions matching TRBD1. Unmatched junction bases numbered 6, after V lost 4 bases and J lost 8 bases. Germline loops: CDR1 LGHDT, CDR2 YNNKEL (reference sequence). This CDR3 has 14 residues. Here the CDR3 DNA reads TGTGCCAGCAGCCCCGGGACAGGGCCCGATGAGCAGTTCTTC. Translating gives CASSPGTGPDEQFF.

This clonotype was seen many times. In DNA, the CDR3 is TGTGCCAGCAGTGGGGACAGGGGGCATGGAAACATTCAGTACTTC. Its protein is CASSGDRGHGNIQYF. The chain employs TRBV25-1 and TRBJ2-4; 12 nucleotides agree with TRBD1. Germline assignment: CDR1 MGHDK and CDR2 SYGVNS. V shed 4 bases, J shed 6 bases, and the junction held 4 bases outside the gene matches. The CDR3 covers 15 residues.

This clonotype was counted ten times or more. The chain's CDR3 is CATSRDPPTDSYEQYF. In DNA form, the CDR3 reads TGTGCCACCAGCAGAGATCCCCCGACAGACTCCTACGAGCAGTACTTC. The chain couples TRBV15 to TRBJ2-7, with D maybe TRBD1 (5 bases). CDR1 LNHNV and CDR2 YYDKDF come from the germline V gene (reference sequence). V lost 0 bases to trimming and J lost 0 bases, with 12 bases between them. The CDR3 loop spans 16 amino acids.

The rearrangement uses TRBV6-5 and TRBJ2-4, with D maybe TRBD2 (5 bases). Trimming stripped 0 bases from V and 7 bases from J, with 16 bases between. In germline, CDR1 is MNHEY, CDR2 SVGAGI. CDR3 length: 16 residues. The CDR3 region has the DNA TGTGCCAGCAGTTACTCTAGCGCGATCAGGTCGAACATTCAGTACTTC. Amino acids: CASSYSSAIRSNIQYF.

Turning to this clonotype: The CDR3 does not end in the conserved phenylalanine or tryptophan, so this is likely a read error. The chain has TRBV7-9 and TRBJ2-5, with TRBD1 identical over 9 bases. The germline gives CDR1 SEHNR, CDR2 FQNEAQ (reference sequence). This CDR3 contains 17 residues. V gave up 5 bases and J gave up 7 bases; unmatched junction bases: 17. CDR3 residues: CASSRPGTGIVWVTQYY. CDR3 coding DNA: TGTGCCAGCAGCCGGCCCGGGACAGGGATAGTTTGGGTGACCCAGTACTAC.

This clonotype has a count of ten or more. The chain combines TRBV6-4 with TRBJ2-3; TRBD1 matches at 9 bases. The CDR3 extends over 16 amino acids. Germline V gene lookup returns CDR1 MRHNA and CDR2 SNTAGT. Trimming took 6 bases from V and 1 from J; bases not matched to a gene: 8. CDR3 sequence reads: CASSPGQGFGTDTQYF. The CDR3 DNA reads TGTGCCAGCAGCCCGGGACAGGGTTTTGGCACAGATACGCAGTATTTT.

The sample holds a few counts of this clonotype. The V and J genes are TRBV12-3 or TRBV12-4 and TRBJ1-2; D possibly corresponds to TRBD1 (5 bases). Trimming took off 9 bases at V and 3 bases at J, with 23 bases between the two ends. This CDR3 has 16 amino acids. CDR3 nucleotide sequence: TGTGCCAGTTCTCAGGACACCCCCGGTGGGCACTATGGCTACACCTTC. As protein: CASSQDTPGGHYGYTF.

The chain links TRBV29-1 to TRBJ2-1; D perhaps matches TRBD2 (6 bases). Germline CDR1 SQVTM, CDR2 ANQGSEA. This CDR3 contains 14 residues. Trimming cost V 3 bases and J 5 bases, with 14 bases left between them. CDR3 sequence (DNA): TGCAGCGTTGATGGGCGGGAAGGGGACAATGAGCAGTTCTTC. It translates to CSVDGREGDNEQFF.

This clonotype was detected only a few times. V is TRBV5-4 and J is TRBJ2-7; D uncertain. With 4 bases removed from V and 4 bases from J, the gap between germline ends came to 12 bases. Looked up from germline, CDR1 is SGHNT and CDR2 is YYREEE (reference sequence). This CDR3 is 13 amino acids long. This CDR3 reads CASSDFVLYEQYF. In DNA, the CDR3 is TGTGCCAGCAGCGACTTTGTACTTTACGAGCAGTACTTC. Variable domain in full (rest from reference TRBV5-4 and TRBJ2-7): ETGVTQSPTHLIKTRGQQVTLRCSSQSGHNTVSWYQQALGQGPQFIFQYYREEENGRGNFPPRFSGLQFPNYSSELNVNALELDDSALYLCASSDFVLYEQYFGPGTRLTVT.

The V gene is TRBV29-1, the J gene TRBJ2-5, with unresolved D. The CDR3 sequence is 13 residues long. V was trimmed by 8 bases and J by 0 bases, leaving 13 bases between them. Germline values: CDR1 SQVTM, CDR2 ANQGSEA. CDR3: CSLTQENQETQYF. The CDR3 DNA sequence: TGCAGCCTCACTCAGGAAAACCAAGAGACCCAGTACTTC.

The table lists this clonotype with a few counts. The chain combines TRBV4-1 with TRBJ2-7, with TRBD2 matching 9 bases. V gave up 1 base and J gave up 4 bases; unmatched junction bases: 5. This CDR3 has 15 amino acids. Germline V gene sequence: CDR1 MGHRA, CDR2 YSYEKL. CDR3 in amino acids: CASSQVAGGPYEQYF. CDR3 DNA sequence: TGCGCCAGCAGCCAAGTGGCGGGAGGGCCTTACGAGCAGTACTTC.

This clonotype was found many times. No DNA is shown, since the ends of the CDR3 on it are uncertain; the CDR3 is the one TCRdb lists. J is TRBJ2-7 and V is TRBV28. In germline, CDR1 is MDHEN, CDR2 SYDVKM. The length of the CDR3 is 15 amino acids, counting both ends. The CDR3 spells CASSFGNGVTYEQYF.

This clonotype has only one observation. Here the CDR3 DNA reads TGTGCCAGCAGCCCCGGGGACGCGGCTAGCACAGATACGCAGTATTTT. This sequence encodes CASSPGDAASTDTQYF. V usage is TRBV14 and J usage is TRBJ2-3; either TRBD1 or TRBD2 may supply D (5 bases each). Trimming stripped 4 bases from V and 0 bases from J, with 14 bases between. The CDR3 has 16 residues. The germline gives CDR1 SGHDN, CDR2 FVKESK.